This T cell receptor beta chain was identified during a study of T cell repertoires and HLA-DP antigens. Deletions cut 0 bases from V and 4 bases from J, with 10 bases between. Germline CDR1 SGHTA, CDR2 FQGNSA. CDR3 length: 15 residues. As regards this clone: Its target is not known.

Clones were read by immunoSEQ multiplex PCR, and TCRdb kept only the in-frame ones, dropping some. In the table there are around 90,000 clones, about nine tenths of which are singletons. Study-wide results and caveats: The CD4+ repertoire was not split into naive and memory.

The chain employs TRBV7-2 and TRBJ2-1; D might be TRBD1 or TRBD2, each matching 5 bases. This TCR came from a man aged 50 to 60 in good health and CMV-seronegative. The sample consisted of CD4+ T cells from PBMCs. CDR3 nucleotides: TGTGCCAGCAGCTTAGCTCCGGGGCATTACAATGAGCAGTTCTTC. This encodes CASSLAPGHYNEQFF. Full variable domain (rest looked up from reference TRBV7-2 and TRBJ2-1): GAGVSQSPSNKVTEKGKDVELRCDPISGHTALYWYRQSLGQGLEFLIYFQGNSAPDKSGLPSDRFSAERTGGSVSTLTIQRTQQEDSAVYLCASSLAPGHYNEQFFGPGTRLTVL.